The TCR beta chain described here comes from a study of early T cells in non-severe SARS-CoV-2 infection. The TCR library protocol was used to attach unique molecular identifiers. These identifiers were attached to individual cDNA molecules. TCRdb used MiXCR to reprocess the 5' RACE reads, holding one entry per CDR3 protein. The sample contains some 33,000 distinct CDR3 sequences, roughly 5.2% of which appear only once. The V and J ends lost 8 bases and 1 base, in that order; junction bases with no gene match: 9. The CDR3 runs 15 residues. Germline CDR1 reads MDHEN; CDR2 reads SYDVKM. The sequence came from an adult who was a healthcare worker with PCR-confirmed SARS-CoV-2 infection or an uninfected control (not recorded which). The sample consisted of whole blood. The gene calls are TRBV28 and TRBJ2-7, with 9 bases that match TRBD1. The CDR3 DNA reads TGTGCCAGCGGAAAGGGACAGGGTACGTCCTACGAGCAGTACTTC. Protein sequence: CASGKGQGTSYEQYF.